This is a list of T cell receptor beta chains from one sample in a study of T cells after posttransplantation cyclophosphamide. TCRdb keeps only in-frame clones here, not all; method: immunoSEQ multiplex PCR. This table holds about 1,700 clones with no singletons; the top ten claim over 12%. The sample in question was PBMCs, obtained roughly 35 days after allogeneic stem cell transplant with posttransplant cyclophosphamide. The receptors here all came from a female patient aged 55-70 years who received an allogeneic stem cell transplant from a related donor and was CMV-positive. Some T cells may be supplied by the graft donor. Each CDR3 is given with its conserved first and last residue. D genes are given only for firm matches. Clone size is given as how often the clone was seen (once, few, many) or a class if it is expanded.

d_call: TRBD2
v_call: TRBV5-1
clone_size: many
j_call: TRBJ2-3
cdr3_aa: CASSFVSGSSTDTQYF
cdr3_nt: TGCGCCAGCAGCTTTGTAAGCGGGAGTAGCACAGATACGCAGTATTTT

d_call: -
v_call: TRBV14
clone_size: many
j_call: TRBJ1-2
cdr3_aa: CAIVPGPLPLGYTF
cdr3_nt: TGTGCCATCGTTCCGGGTCCCCTCCCGCTTGGCTACACCTTC

d_call: TRBD2
v_call: TRBV24-1
clone_size: many
j_call: TRBJ2-3
cdr3_aa: CATSDPGLAGGNTQYF
cdr3_nt: TGTGCCACCAGTGACCCGGGACTAGCGGGAGGCAATACGCAGTATTTT

d_call: -
v_call: TRBV5-1
clone_size: many
j_call: TRBJ1-2
cdr3_aa: CASSPGFLRRYTF
cdr3_nt: TGCGCCAGCAGCCCCGGGTTCCTCAGACGCTACACCTTC

d_call: -
v_call: TRBV7-9
clone_size: medium-sized
j_call: TRBJ1-4
cdr3_aa: CASSLSRADEKLFF
cdr3_nt: TGTGCCAGCAGCTTAAGCAGGGCAGACGAAAAACTGTTTTTT

d_call: TRBD1
v_call: TRBV6-2/TRBV6-3
clone_size: many
j_call: TRBJ1-5
cdr3_aa: CASSYSPTGGAGQPQHF
cdr3_nt: TGTGCCAGCAGTTACTCGCCTACAGGGGGCGCGGGGCAGCCCCAGCATTTT

d_call: -
v_call: TRBV5-1
clone_size: medium-sized
j_call: TRBJ1-1
cdr3_aa: CASTETGLDTEAFF
cdr3_nt: TGCGCCAGCACCGAGACAGGCCTGGACACTGAAGCTTTCTTT

d_call: -
v_call: TRBV7-9
clone_size: medium-sized
j_call: TRBJ2-2
cdr3_aa: CASSSPGTPNTGELFF
cdr3_nt: TGTGCCAGCAGCTCGCCCGGGACACCGAACACCGGGGAGCTGTTTTTT

d_call: -
v_call: TRBV28
clone_size: many
j_call: TRBJ2-7
cdr3_aa: CASSSGTRLQYF
cdr3_nt: TGTGCCAGCAGTTCCGGGACAAGGTTGCAGTACTTC

d_call: -
v_call: TRBV4-1
clone_size: few
j_call: TRBJ1-2
cdr3_aa: CASSQGQSIGAAKEFYGYTF
cdr3_nt: TGCGCCAGCAGCCAAGGTCAGAGCATAGGGGCCGCGAAAGAGTTCTATGGCTACACCTTC

d_call: TRBD1
v_call: TRBV27
clone_size: many
j_call: TRBJ1-5
cdr3_aa: CASSLGTGTGNQPQHF
cdr3_nt: TGTGCCAGCAGTTTAGGGACAGGGACGGGCAATCAGCCCCAGCATTTT

d_call: TRBD1
v_call: TRBV7-2
clone_size: many
j_call: TRBJ2-3
cdr3_aa: CASSRQGKADTQYF
cdr3_nt: TGTGCCAGCAGCCGACAGGGGAAGGCAGATACGCAGTATTTT

d_call: TRBD2
v_call: TRBV7-8
clone_size: many
j_call: TRBJ2-7
cdr3_aa: CASSLEAGSNYEQYF
cdr3_nt: TGTGCCAGCAGCTTAGAAGCGGGGTCGAACTACGAGCAGTACTTC

d_call: TRBD2
v_call: TRBV5-1
clone_size: many
j_call: TRBJ2-7
cdr3_aa: CASSFAGTSGSVYEQYF
cdr3_nt: TGCGCCAGCAGCTTTGCCGGGACTAGCGGGAGTGTGTACGAGCAGTACTTC

d_call: TRBD2
v_call: TRBV6-2/TRBV6-3
clone_size: many
j_call: TRBJ2-3
cdr3_aa: CASSPGGKRGSDTQYF
cdr3_nt: TGTGCCAGCAGCCCGGGAGGGAAGCGGGGGTCAGATACGCAGTATTTT

d_call: -
v_call: TRBV12-3/TRBV12-4
clone_size: medium-sized
j_call: TRBJ1-5
cdr3_aa: CASSPQAPGAQHF
cdr3_nt: TGTGCCAGCAGTCCCCAGGCGCCCGGGGCCCAGCATTTT

d_call: -
v_call: TRBV13
clone_size: medium-sized
j_call: TRBJ2-1
cdr3_aa: CASSPTVYNEQFF
cdr3_nt: TGTGCCAGCAGCCCCACGGTCTACAATGAGCAGTTCTTC